These T cell receptor beta chains were read from a single sample in a study of blood T cell repertoires in COVID-19. Clones were sequenced by immunoSEQ multiplex PCR, and TCRdb holds only the in-frame ones, with some missing. This sample yields about 110,000 clones, of which just under 90% are seen a single time; 1.1% belongs to the top ten. The specimen was peripheral blood. The source of these receptors is a human donor in a cohort sampled during active COVID-19. CDR3s include the opening cysteine and the closing phenylalanine or tryptophan. The order of the fields is D gene, J gene, clone size, V gene, CDR3 DNA, CDR3 protein. The D gene is left open where the match is weak. The size of a clone is reported for some rows only, either as once, few or many, or as a class for expanded clones.

- | TRBJ2-7 | - | TRBV9 | TGTGCCAGCAGCGTAGCCGGGATAGCCTCAAACGAGCAGTACTTC | CASSVAGIASNEQYF
- | TRBJ2-1 | once | TRBV12-3/TRBV12-4 | TGTGCCAGCAGTTTAGGTGGGCTGAATGAGCAGTTCTTC | CASSLGGLNEQFF
- | TRBJ1-2 | - | TRBV7-9 | TGTGCCAGCAGGCAGGAACAGGGATATGGCTACACCTTC | CASRQEQGYGYTF
TRBD1 | TRBJ1-1 | - | TRBV6-5 | TGTGCCAGCAGCCGGGACAGGGGAGGAGAAGCTTTCTTT | CASSRDRGGEAFF
TRBD1 | TRBJ2-1 | - | TRBV28 | TGTGCCAGCAGGTACAGGGGGATTACCTACAATGAGCAGTTCTTC | CASRYRGITYNEQFF
- | TRBJ2-7 | - | TRBV3-1/TRBV3-2 | TGTGCCAGCAGCCAAACCACAGTCGTCTACGAGCAGTACTTC | CASSQTTVVYEQYF
- | TRBJ1-6 | - | TRBV18 | TGTGCCAGCTCACGAGGCGGGGCAGGGACACCCCTCCACTTT | CASSRGGAGTPLHF
TRBD1 | TRBJ2-7 | few | TRBV11-2 | TGTGCCAGCAGCTTAGCTATGACAGGGGGCTACGAGCAGTACTTC | CASSLAMTGGYEQYF
TRBD1 | TRBJ1-5 | - | TRBV5-1 | TGCGCCAGCAGCCCCTCGACAGGGAATCAGCCCCAGCATTTT | CASSPSTGNQPQHF
TRBD1 | TRBJ1-5 | - | TRBV29-1 | TGCAGCGTGAGGGACAGTAGCAATCAGCCCCAGCATTTT | CSVRDSSNQPQHF
TRBD2 | TRBJ2-1 | - | TRBV19 | TGTGCCAGTACCACTAAGGGACTAGTGTACAATGAGCAGTTCTTC | CASTTKGLVYNEQFF
TRBD1 | TRBJ2-1 | - | TRBV27 | TGTGCCAGCAGTTCGACCCCCGGGACAGGGATCTACAATGAGCAGTTCTTC | CASSSTPGTGIYNEQFF
- | TRBJ2-1 | - | TRBV4-2 | TGTGCCAGCAGCCAAGTCGCCCTAACAGGCAATGAGCAGTTCTTC | CASSQVALTGNEQFF
- | TRBJ2-1 | - | TRBV27 | TGTGCCAGCAGTTTAAGCAGGATTGACAATGAGCAGTTCTTC | CASSLSRIDNEQFF
- | TRBJ1-1 | - | TRBV21-1 | TGTGCCAGCAGCAAAGATAACGAGGCAATGAACACTGAAGCTTTCTTT | CASSKDNEAMNTEAFF
TRBD1 | TRBJ1-1 | - | TRBV9 | TGTGCCAGCAGCGTAGGACGGGACAGCCTAACTGAAGCTTTCTTT | CASSVGRDSLTEAFF
- | TRBJ1-3 | - | TRBV7-9 | TGTGCCAGCAGCTTAGGTCAGGGGACTATATCTGGAAACACCATATATTTT | CASSLGQGTISGNTIYF
- | TRBJ2-3 | once | TRBV15 | TGTGCCACCAGCAGAGATGGACAGACAGATACGCAGTATTTT | CATSRDGQTDTQYF
- | TRBJ1-1 | - | TRBV27 | TGTGCCAGTAGTTTAGGGTGGCGGGACACTGAAGCTTTCTTT | CASSLGWRDTEAFF
- | TRBJ2-7 | - | TRBV6-6 | TGTGCCAGCAGTTACTCGGCGGGTATGAGCTCCTACGAGCAGTACTTC | CASSYSAGMSSYEQYF
TRBD2 | TRBJ2-1 | - | TRBV11-2 | TGTGCCAGCAGAACTAGCGGGGGGGAAGTATACAATGAGCAGTTCTTC | CASRTSGGEVYNEQFF
TRBD2 | TRBJ2-2 | - | TRBV7-7 | TGTGCCAGCAGCCCACGGACTAGCTTCAACACCGGGGAGCTGTTTTTT | CASSPRTSFNTGELFF
TRBD2 | TRBJ2-3 | - | TRBV9 | TGTGCCAGCAGCGTCGGCAGGGTTATGGGCGGGAGAGGGACAGATACGCAGTATTTT | CASSVGRVMGGRGTDTQYF
TRBD2 | TRBJ2-1 | - | TRBV6-2/TRBV6-3 | TGTGCCAGCAGTCCCCCGGGACTAGGAACGGATGAGCAGTTCTTC | CASSPPGLGTDEQFF
- | TRBJ2-7 | - | TRBV20-1 | TGCAGTGCTAGTTGGGTGGGAGAGTCCTACGAGCAGTACTTC | CSASWVGESYEQYF
- | TRBJ1-2 | - | TRBV11-3 | TGTGCCAGCAGCTTAGCAGCCGGGACAAAAGCCTACACCTTC | CASSLAAGTKAYTF
TRBD2 | TRBJ2-3 | - | TRBV10-3 | TGTGCCATCAGTATCGGGCGGGAGCCAGATACGCAGTATTTT | CAISIGREPDTQYF
TRBD1 | TRBJ2-2 | once | TRBV7-3 | TGTGCCAGCAGCCCAGACCCTAGGGGGCGGACCGGGGAGCTGTTTTTT | CASSPDPRGRTGELFF
- | TRBJ2-5 | - | TRBV19 | TGTGCCAGTAGTCCCAGGGGTAAGGACGTGTACCAAGAGACCCAGTACTTC | CASSPRGKDVYQETQYF
- | TRBJ2-1 | once | TRBV9 | TGTGCCAGCAGCTCCTGGAGGAATGAGCAGTTCTTC | CASSSWRNEQFF
- | TRBJ2-3 | - | TRBV9 | TGTGCCAGCAGCGTAGAAGGCAGGGCCTTCACAGATACGCAGTATTTT | CASSVEGRAFTDTQYF
- | TRBJ2-7 | - | TRBV29-1 | TGCAGCGTACTCGCCCCCAACAGAATTGAGCAGTACTTC | CSVLAPNRIEQYF
- | TRBJ1-1 | - | TRBV5-6 | TGTGCCAGCAGCTTGAGAGGGACGGGACAACCGAACACTGAAGCTTTCTTT | CASSLRGTGQPNTEAFF
- | TRBJ1-4 | - | TRBV24-1 | TGTGCCACCAGTGATCCTGGTCGAGCGGGGTATGAAAAACTGTTTTTT | CATSDPGRAGYEKLFF
- | TRBJ1-1 | - | TRBV4-3 | TGCGCCAGCAGCCAACATGTTCGGGAAATGAACACTGAAGCTTTCTTT | CASSQHVREMNTEAFF
- | TRBJ2-7 | - | TRBV7-8 | TGTGCCAGCAGCTTGCCCGGGATCTACGAGCAGTACTTC | CASSLPGIYEQYF
- | TRBJ2-7 | - | TRBV28 | TGTGCCAGCAGTTTCTTGGAGGGATCTCAGTACTTC | CASSFLEGSQYF
TRBD2 | TRBJ2-5 | - | TRBV27 | TGTGCCAGCAGTTCCACACTAGCGGGGAATCGCGAGACCCAGTACTTC | CASSSTLAGNRETQYF
TRBD1 | TRBJ2-7 | - | TRBV7-2 | TGTGCCAGCAGCTCTACAGGGGCCGAGCAGTACTTC | CASSSTGAEQYF
TRBD1 | TRBJ1-1 | - | TRBV19 | TGTGCCAGTAGTAGACAGGGGGACACTGAAGCTTTCTTT | CASSRQGDTEAFF
- | TRBJ1-4 | - | TRBV25-1 | TGTGCCAGCAGTAGGGTGGGGCAGACTAATGAAAAACTGTTTTTT | CASSRVGQTNEKLFF
- | TRBJ2-4 | - | TRBV11-3 | TGTGCCAGCAGCTTATCTCAGGGGTTCGCCAAAAACATTCAGTACTTC | CASSLSQGFAKNIQYF
- | TRBJ2-5 | - | TRBV9 | TGTGCCAGCAGCGGCGGCAGCGGGCCCTATGAGACCCAGTACTTC | CASSGGSGPYETQYF
TRBD1 | TRBJ1-4 | - | TRBV14 | TGTGCCAGCAGCCAGAGGACAGGGGGTGAAAAACTGTTTTTT | CASSQRTGGEKLFF
TRBD1 | TRBJ1-3 | few | TRBV5-1 | TGCGCCAGCACCGCGGGACAGGGAAACACCATATATTTT | CASTAGQGNTIYF
TRBD1 | TRBJ2-1 | - | TRBV27 | TGTGCCAGCAGCGCATGGGGGACAGGGGACAACAATGAGCAGTTCTTC | CASSAWGTGDNNEQFF
- | TRBJ1-1 | - | TRBV29-1 | TGCAGCGTTCTAGCGGGAACCGTACAGGGCTACACTGAAGCTTTCTTT | CSVLAGTVQGYTEAFF
TRBD1 | TRBJ2-2 | - | TRBV5-1 | TGCGCCAGCAGTAGGGGACAGGGGGGTTCAACCGGGGAGCTGTTTTTT | CASSRGQGGSTGELFF
- | TRBJ2-5 | - | TRBV14 | TGTGCCAGCAGCCAGGGAGCCCAAGAGACCCAGTACTTC | CASSQGAQETQYF
- | TRBJ2-4 | - | TRBV5-4 | TGTGCCACCCGTACAGGGGGGGACATTCAGTACTTC | CATRTGGDIQYF
TRBD2 | TRBJ2-1 | - | TRBV5-4 | TGTGCCAGCAGCTTGCCGGCTAGCGGACACAATGAGCAGTTCTTC | CASSLPASGHNEQFF
- | TRBJ2-7 | - | TRBV7-2 | TGTGCCAGCAGCTTCCGGGACAGTAGCGGCGAGCAGTACTTC | CASSFRDSSGEQYF
TRBD1 | TRBJ1-2 | - | TRBV19 | TGTGCCAGTAGTAAGAGGGACAGGGAAGCCTATGGCTACACCTTC | CASSKRDREAYGYTF